These T cell receptor beta chains were read from a single sample in a study of blood T cell repertoires in COVID-19. Profiled with immunoSEQ multiplex PCR; TCRdb holds only in-frame clones, not every one. Counted here are tens of thousands of clones, approximately 75% occurring once; the ten biggest clones make up about 21%. Sequenced: peripheral blood. The receptors shown here come from a boy younger than 10 with active or convalescent COVID-19. CDR3s include the opening cysteine and the closing phenylalanine or tryptophan. The D gene is left open where the match is weak. The size of a clone is reported for some rows only, either as once, few or many, or as a class for expanded clones.

clone size: -
D gene: TRBD1
V gene: TRBV4-3
J gene: TRBJ1-1
CDR3 protein: CASSQPGTGRTEAFF
CDR3 DNA: TGCGCCAGCAGCCAGCCCGGGACAGGGAGGACTGAAGCTTTCTTT

clone size: -
D gene: -
V gene: TRBV6-5
J gene: TRBJ2-1
CDR3 protein: CASSYSEAGNEQFF
CDR3 DNA: TGTGCCAGCAGTTACTCTGAAGCGGGCAATGAGCAGTTCTTC

clone size: -
D gene: TRBD1
V gene: TRBV28
J gene: TRBJ1-3
CDR3 protein: CASSGQGARGNTIYF
CDR3 DNA: TGTGCCAGCAGTGGGCAGGGGGCACGTGGAAACACCATATATTTT

clone size: once
D gene: -
V gene: TRBV7-2
J gene: TRBJ2-3
CDR3 protein: CASSLVAGSSTDTQYF
CDR3 DNA: TGTGCCAGCAGCTTAGTGGCGGGATCTAGCACAGATACGCAGTATTTT

clone size: -
D gene: -
V gene: TRBV7-9
J gene: TRBJ1-2
CDR3 protein: CASSLDGHGYTF
CDR3 DNA: TGTGCCAGCAGCTTAGATGGCCATGGCTACACCTTC

clone size: -
D gene: -
V gene: TRBV18
J gene: TRBJ1-5
CDR3 protein: CASSPQGQSNQPQHF
CDR3 DNA: TGTGCCAGCTCACCCCAGGGGCAGAGCAATCAGCCCCAGCATTTT

clone size: -
D gene: -
V gene: TRBV27
J gene: TRBJ1-1
CDR3 protein: CASGGVTGTEAFF
CDR3 DNA: TGTGCCAGCGGGGGAGTCACAGGGACTGAAGCTTTCTTT

clone size: -
D gene: TRBD1
V gene: TRBV19
J gene: TRBJ1-5
CDR3 protein: CASSIWDRGLSNQPQHF
CDR3 DNA: TGTGCCAGTAGTATATGGGACAGGGGGCTAAGCAATCAGCCCCAGCATTTT

clone size: -
D gene: -
V gene: TRBV28
J gene: TRBJ1-6
CDR3 protein: CASSPDRLFSPLHF
CDR3 DNA: TGTGCCAGCAGTCCCGACAGGTTATTTTCACCCCTCCACTTT

clone size: -
D gene: TRBD2
V gene: TRBV19
J gene: TRBJ2-2
CDR3 protein: CASSWGGGTGELFF
CDR3 DNA: TGTGCCAGTAGTTGGGGGGGAGGGACCGGGGAGCTGTTTTTT

clone size: -
D gene: -
V gene: TRBV20-1
J gene: TRBJ1-1
CDR3 protein: CSARDDREAFF
CDR3 DNA: TGCAGTGCTAGAGATGACAGGGAAGCTTTCTTT

clone size: -
D gene: TRBD2
V gene: TRBV7-2
J gene: TRBJ2-7
CDR3 protein: CASSPVGGGPTTYEQYF
CDR3 DNA: TGTGCCAGCAGCCCCGTCGGGGGAGGGCCAACTACCTACGAGCAGTACTTC

clone size: few
D gene: TRBD2
V gene: TRBV7-9
J gene: TRBJ2-1
CDR3 protein: CASSPGAGGMYNEQFF
CDR3 DNA: TGTGCCAGCAGCCCCGGAGCGGGGGGGATGTACAATGAGCAGTTCTTC

clone size: many
D gene: -
V gene: TRBV9
J gene: TRBJ2-7
CDR3 protein: CASSVGPDGAYEQYF
CDR3 DNA: TGTGCCAGCAGCGTAGGCCCAGATGGGGCGTACGAGCAGTACTTC

clone size: many
D gene: TRBD2
V gene: TRBV9
J gene: TRBJ2-3
CDR3 protein: CASSVPRTSGTDTQYF
CDR3 DNA: TGTGCCAGCAGCGTACCAAGGACTAGCGGCACAGATACGCAGTATTTT

clone size: medium-sized
D gene: -
V gene: TRBV19
J gene: TRBJ1-6
CDR3 protein: CASRQSYLGGNSPLHF
CDR3 DNA: TGTGCCAGTAGGCAGAGCTACCTCGGGGGTAATTCACCCCTCCACTTT

clone size: -
D gene: -
V gene: TRBV5-6
J gene: TRBJ1-2
CDR3 protein: CASSFWGANYGYTF
CDR3 DNA: TGTGCCAGCAGCTTTTGGGGGGCTAACTATGGCTACACCTTC

clone size: -
D gene: -
V gene: TRBV18
J gene: TRBJ1-1
CDR3 protein: CASSPMGLGTEAFF
CDR3 DNA: TGTGCCAGCTCACCAATGGGTCTAGGTACTGAAGCTTTCTTT

clone size: -
D gene: TRBD2
V gene: TRBV6-2/TRBV6-3
J gene: TRBJ2-7
CDR3 protein: CASSRSSGTSYEQYF
CDR3 DNA: TGTGCCAGCAGTCGATCTAGCGGGACCTCCTACGAGCAGTACTTC

clone size: -
D gene: -
V gene: TRBV19
J gene: TRBJ1-5
CDR3 protein: CASSMDIFWPQHF
CDR3 DNA: TGTGCCAGTAGTATGGACATTTTCTGGCCCCAGCATTTT

clone size: -
D gene: -
V gene: TRBV4-1
J gene: TRBJ1-2
CDR3 protein: CASSQVLVRHGLNYGYTF
CDR3 DNA: TGCGCCAGCAGCCAAGTCCTGGTTAGACACGGACTTAACTATGGCTACACCTTC

clone size: -
D gene: -
V gene: TRBV11-3
J gene: TRBJ2-5
CDR3 protein: CASSNGEGETQYF
CDR3 DNA: TGTGCCAGCAGCAATGGAGAGGGAGAGACCCAGTACTTC

clone size: many
D gene: TRBD1
V gene: TRBV2
J gene: TRBJ1-6
CDR3 protein: CASSEDGTGNSPLHF
CDR3 DNA: TGTGCCAGCAGTGAGGACGGGACAGGGAATTCACCCCTCCACTTT

clone size: once
D gene: -
V gene: TRBV11-2
J gene: TRBJ2-2
CDR3 protein: CASSATGTGELFF
CDR3 DNA: TGTGCCAGCAGCGCGACGGGGACCGGGGAGCTGTTTTTT

clone size: -
D gene: TRBD1
V gene: TRBV28
J gene: TRBJ1-2
CDR3 protein: CASTATSRTGNYGYTF
CDR3 DNA: TGTGCCAGCACCGCGACTTCCCGGACAGGGAACTATGGCTACACCTTC

clone size: once
D gene: -
V gene: TRBV28
J gene: TRBJ2-7
CDR3 protein: CASSFLPYYEQYF
CDR3 DNA: TGTGCCAGCAGTTTCCTACCTTACTACGAGCAGTACTTC

clone size: -
D gene: TRBD2
V gene: TRBV5-1
J gene: TRBJ2-7
CDR3 protein: CASSSGTIYEQYF
CDR3 DNA: TGCGCCAGCAGCTCCGGGACTATCTACGAGCAGTACTTC

clone size: -
D gene: -
V gene: TRBV24-1
J gene: TRBJ1-5
CDR3 protein: CATSDNSGGNQPQHF
CDR3 DNA: TGTGCCACCAGTGATAATTCGGGGGGCAATCAGCCCCAGCATTTT

clone size: -
D gene: -
V gene: TRBV5-4
J gene: TRBJ1-2
CDR3 protein: CASSLGQVYGYTF
CDR3 DNA: TGTGCCAGCAGCTTGGGGCAGGTCTATGGCTACACCTTC

clone size: -
D gene: TRBD1
V gene: TRBV29-1
J gene: TRBJ2-7
CDR3 protein: CSVGQGAYEQYF
CDR3 DNA: TGCAGCGTGGGACAGGGGGCCTACGAGCAGTACTTC

clone size: -
D gene: TRBD2
V gene: TRBV10-3
J gene: TRBJ2-1
CDR3 protein: CAISPGGSYNEQFF
CDR3 DNA: TGTGCCATCTCTCCGGGAGGCTCCTACAATGAGCAGTTCTTC

clone size: -
D gene: -
V gene: TRBV9
J gene: TRBJ2-7
CDR3 protein: CASSPTGFLYEQYF
CDR3 DNA: TGTGCCAGCAGTCCAACAGGGTTTCTCTACGAGCAGTACTTC

clone size: -
D gene: -
V gene: TRBV5-6
J gene: TRBJ1-2
CDR3 protein: CASSRGTDYGYTF
CDR3 DNA: TGTGCCAGCAGCCGAGGCACGGACTATGGCTACACCTTC

clone size: few
D gene: -
V gene: TRBV4-1
J gene: TRBJ2-5
CDR3 protein: CASSQDPTRRGTQYF
CDR3 DNA: TGCGCCAGCAGCCAAGATCCGACTAGGCGTGGGACCCAGTACTTC

clone size: once
D gene: TRBD1
V gene: TRBV27
J gene: TRBJ2-1
CDR3 protein: CAIRGTGENEQFF
CDR3 DNA: TGTGCCATCCGAGGGACAGGGGAAAATGAGCAGTTCTTC

clone size: few
D gene: TRBD1
V gene: TRBV18
J gene: TRBJ2-6
CDR3 protein: CASSPWTGGNGANVLTF
CDR3 DNA: TGTGCCAGCTCACCCTGGACAGGGGGCAATGGGGCCAACGTCCTGACTTTC

clone size: -
D gene: -
V gene: TRBV2
J gene: TRBJ1-5
CDR3 protein: CASSADSRRQPQHF
CDR3 DNA: TGTGCCAGCAGTGCGGACAGCCGCAGGCAGCCCCAGCATTTT

clone size: -
D gene: -
V gene: TRBV29-1
J gene: TRBJ2-2
CDR3 protein: CSVDRGATGELFF
CDR3 DNA: TGCAGCGTTGACCGCGGGGCCACCGGGGAGCTGTTTTTT

clone size: -
D gene: -
V gene: TRBV19
J gene: TRBJ1-1
CDR3 protein: CASSPQGTEAFF
CDR3 DNA: TGTGCCAGTAGTCCTCAGGGGACTGAAGCTTTCTTT

clone size: -
D gene: -
V gene: TRBV6-5
J gene: TRBJ2-7
CDR3 protein: CASSYQQLNYEQYF
CDR3 DNA: TGTGCCAGCAGTTACCAACAGCTAAACTACGAGCAGTACTTC

clone size: -
D gene: TRBD2
V gene: TRBV4-2
J gene: TRBJ2-1
CDR3 protein: CASSQDVAGGRNEQFF
CDR3 DNA: TGTGCCAGCAGCCAAGACGTAGCGGGGGGGCGCAATGAGCAGTTCTTC

clone size: -
D gene: -
V gene: TRBV5-5
J gene: TRBJ1-6
CDR3 protein: CASSSNQALNSPLHF
CDR3 DNA: TGTGCCAGCAGCTCTAATCAGGCGCTAAATTCACCCCTCCACTTT

clone size: few
D gene: -
V gene: TRBV19
J gene: TRBJ1-4
CDR3 protein: CASIGAGKLFF
CDR3 DNA: TGTGCCAGTATTGGGGCCGGAAAACTGTTTTTT

clone size: many
D gene: -
V gene: TRBV4-3
J gene: TRBJ2-7
CDR3 protein: CASSQDPPSRTYEQYF
CDR3 DNA: TGCGCCAGCAGCCAAGATCCTCCCTCGCGGACCTACGAGCAGTACTTC

clone size: -
D gene: TRBD1
V gene: TRBV19
J gene: TRBJ1-1
CDR3 protein: CASSIQGGITEAFF
CDR3 DNA: TGTGCCAGTAGTATTCAGGGGGGAATAACTGAAGCTTTCTTT

clone size: few
D gene: TRBD1
V gene: TRBV7-8
J gene: TRBJ2-7
CDR3 protein: CASSLAIGDRGLYEQYF
CDR3 DNA: TGTGCCAGCAGCTTAGCGATCGGGGACAGGGGACTCTACGAGCAGTACTTC

clone size: -
D gene: TRBD1
V gene: TRBV27
J gene: TRBJ1-1
CDR3 protein: CASRQGGFTEAFF
CDR3 DNA: TGTGCCAGTCGACAGGGAGGTTTTACTGAAGCTTTCTTT

clone size: -
D gene: TRBD1
V gene: TRBV30
J gene: TRBJ1-3
CDR3 protein: CAWSRGLDGNTIYF
CDR3 DNA: TGTGCCTGGAGCAGGGGGCTAGATGGAAACACCATATATTTT

clone size: -
D gene: -
V gene: TRBV11-2
J gene: TRBJ1-2
CDR3 protein: CASSLVDSLTGYTF
CDR3 DNA: TGTGCCAGCAGCTTAGTGGACAGTTTAACGGGCTACACCTTC

clone size: -
D gene: TRBD2
V gene: TRBV5-4
J gene: TRBJ2-2
CDR3 protein: CASSFPLSGAGELFF
CDR3 DNA: TGTGCCAGCAGCTTTCCCCTTAGCGGGGCCGGGGAGCTGTTTTTT

clone size: -
D gene: -
V gene: TRBV19
J gene: TRBJ1-4
CDR3 protein: CASSRGPREKLFF
CDR3 DNA: TGTGCCAGTTCCCGCGGCCCGAGGGAAAAACTGTTTTTT

clone size: -
D gene: -
V gene: TRBV27
J gene: TRBJ2-7
CDR3 protein: CASTHRAPPYEQYF
CDR3 DNA: TGTGCCAGCACCCACAGGGCCCCCCCCTACGAGCAGTACTTC

clone size: -
D gene: -
V gene: TRBV7-8
J gene: TRBJ2-3
CDR3 protein: CANSYQETNTDTQYF
CDR3 DNA: TGTGCCAACAGTTATCAAGAGACTAACACAGATACGCAGTATTTT

clone size: once
D gene: -
V gene: TRBV5-4
J gene: TRBJ1-3
CDR3 protein: CASSHVRDSYSGNTIYF
CDR3 DNA: TGTGCCAGCAGCCACGTGCGGGACTCCTACTCTGGAAACACCATATATTTT

clone size: many
D gene: TRBD1
V gene: TRBV30
J gene: TRBJ2-2
CDR3 protein: CAWRTGGYTGELFF
CDR3 DNA: TGTGCCTGGAGAACAGGGGGGTACACCGGGGAGCTGTTTTTT

clone size: -
D gene: TRBD1
V gene: TRBV4-2
J gene: TRBJ1-2
CDR3 protein: CASSRERGTGYGYTF
CDR3 DNA: TGTGCCAGCAGCCGCGAGCGTGGGACAGGGTATGGCTACACCTTC

clone size: once
D gene: -
V gene: TRBV5-5
J gene: TRBJ2-1
CDR3 protein: CASSLGILNEQFF
CDR3 DNA: TGTGCCAGCAGCCTCGGGATCCTCAATGAGCAGTTCTTC

clone size: -
D gene: -
V gene: TRBV20-1
J gene: TRBJ2-2
CDR3 protein: CSARGPGELFF
CDR3 DNA: TGCAGTGCTAGAGGGCCCGGGGAGCTGTTTTTT

clone size: -
D gene: TRBD2
V gene: TRBV3-1/TRBV3-2
J gene: TRBJ2-1
CDR3 protein: CASSPGTSGRFFEQFF
CDR3 DNA: TGTGCCAGCAGCCCAGGGACTAGCGGGAGATTCTTTGAGCAGTTCTTC